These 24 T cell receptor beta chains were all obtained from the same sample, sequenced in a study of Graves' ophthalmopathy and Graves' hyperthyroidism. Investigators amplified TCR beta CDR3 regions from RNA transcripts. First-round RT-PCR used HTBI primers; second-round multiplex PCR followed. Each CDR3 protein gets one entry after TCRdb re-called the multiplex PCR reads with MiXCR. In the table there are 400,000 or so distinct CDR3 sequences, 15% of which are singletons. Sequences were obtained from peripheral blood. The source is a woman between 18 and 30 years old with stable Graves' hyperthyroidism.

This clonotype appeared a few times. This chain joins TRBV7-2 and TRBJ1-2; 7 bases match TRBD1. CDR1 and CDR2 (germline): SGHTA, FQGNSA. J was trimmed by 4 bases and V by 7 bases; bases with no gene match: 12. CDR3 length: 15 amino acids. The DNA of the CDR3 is TGTGCCAGCAATCCTGGACAGGACACGGCCTATGGCTACACCTTC. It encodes CASNPGQDTAYGYTF.

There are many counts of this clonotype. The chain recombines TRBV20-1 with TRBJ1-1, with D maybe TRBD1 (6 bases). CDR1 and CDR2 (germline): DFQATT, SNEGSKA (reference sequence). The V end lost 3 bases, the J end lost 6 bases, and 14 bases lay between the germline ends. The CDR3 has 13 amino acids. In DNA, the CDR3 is TGCAGTGCTAGTAAGGGGGGGGCCGCTGAAGCTTTCTTT. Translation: CSASKGGAAEAFF.

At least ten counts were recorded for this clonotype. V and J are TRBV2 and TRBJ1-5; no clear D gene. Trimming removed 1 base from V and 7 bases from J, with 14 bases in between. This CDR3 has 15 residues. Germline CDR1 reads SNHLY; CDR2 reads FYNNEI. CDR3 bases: TGTGCCAGCAGTGAAGGTGTGACGGCAAGGCAGCCCCAGCATTTT. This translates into CASSEGVTARQPQHF.

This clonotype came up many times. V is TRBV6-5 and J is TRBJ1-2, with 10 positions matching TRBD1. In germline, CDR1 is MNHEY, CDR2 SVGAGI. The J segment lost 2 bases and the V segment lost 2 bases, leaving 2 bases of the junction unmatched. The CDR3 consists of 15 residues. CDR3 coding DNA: TGTGCCAGCAGTTACGTGACAGGGGGCAACTATGGCTACACCTTC. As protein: CASSYVTGGNYGYTF.

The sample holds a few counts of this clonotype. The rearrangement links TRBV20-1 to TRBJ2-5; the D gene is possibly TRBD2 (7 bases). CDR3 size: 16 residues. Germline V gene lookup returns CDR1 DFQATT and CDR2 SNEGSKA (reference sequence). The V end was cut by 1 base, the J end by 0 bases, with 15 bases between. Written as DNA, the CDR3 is TGCAGTGCTAGAGGTTTGCGGGGGCCGCACCAAGAGACCCAGTACTTC. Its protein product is CSARGLRGPHQETQYF.

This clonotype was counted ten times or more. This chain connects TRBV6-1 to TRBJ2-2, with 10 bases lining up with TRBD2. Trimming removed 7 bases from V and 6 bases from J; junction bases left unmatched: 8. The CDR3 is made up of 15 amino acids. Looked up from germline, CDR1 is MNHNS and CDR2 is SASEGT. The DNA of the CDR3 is TGTGCCAGCATCCAACTAGCGGGGTTGTCCGGGGAGCTGTTTTTT. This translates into CASIQLAGLSGELFF.

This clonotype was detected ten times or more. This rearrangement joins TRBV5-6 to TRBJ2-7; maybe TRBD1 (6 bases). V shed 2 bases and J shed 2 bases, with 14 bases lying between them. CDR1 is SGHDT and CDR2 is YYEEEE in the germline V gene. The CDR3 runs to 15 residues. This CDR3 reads CASSFGWGQAYEQYF. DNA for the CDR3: TGTGCCAGCAGCTTTGGGTGGGGGCAAGCCTACGAGCAGTACTTC.

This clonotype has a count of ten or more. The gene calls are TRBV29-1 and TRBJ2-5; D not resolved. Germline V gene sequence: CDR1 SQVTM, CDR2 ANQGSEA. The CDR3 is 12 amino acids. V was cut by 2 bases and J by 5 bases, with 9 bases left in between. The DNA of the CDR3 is TGCAGCGTTGAATTAGGTCCGGAGACCCAGTACTTC. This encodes CSVELGPETQYF.

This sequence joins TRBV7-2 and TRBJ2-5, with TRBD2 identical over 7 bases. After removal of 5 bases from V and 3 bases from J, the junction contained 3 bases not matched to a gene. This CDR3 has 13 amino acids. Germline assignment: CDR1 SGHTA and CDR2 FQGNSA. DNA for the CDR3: TGTGCCAGCAGCAACCTAGCGGAAGAGACCCAGTACTTC. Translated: CASSNLAEETQYF.

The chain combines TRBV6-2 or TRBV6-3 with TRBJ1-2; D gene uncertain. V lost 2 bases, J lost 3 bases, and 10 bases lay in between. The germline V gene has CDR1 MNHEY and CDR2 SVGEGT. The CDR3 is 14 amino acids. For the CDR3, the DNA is TGTGCCAGCAGTTACGATTGGGGTGACTATGGCTACACCTTC. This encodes CASSYDWGDYGYTF.

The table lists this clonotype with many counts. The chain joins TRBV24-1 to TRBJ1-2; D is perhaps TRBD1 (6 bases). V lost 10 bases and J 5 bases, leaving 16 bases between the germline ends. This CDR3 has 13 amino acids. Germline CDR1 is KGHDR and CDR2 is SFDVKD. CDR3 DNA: TGTGCCACTTCTAAGGACAGCCGTTATGGCTACACCTTC. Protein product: CATSKDSRYGYTF.

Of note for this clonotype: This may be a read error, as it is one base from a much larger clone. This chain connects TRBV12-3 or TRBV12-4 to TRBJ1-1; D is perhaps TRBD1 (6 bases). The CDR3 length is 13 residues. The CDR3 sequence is CVSSWQGKTEAFF. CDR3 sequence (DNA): TGTGTCAGCAGTTGGCAGGGGAAGACTGAAGCTTTCTTT.

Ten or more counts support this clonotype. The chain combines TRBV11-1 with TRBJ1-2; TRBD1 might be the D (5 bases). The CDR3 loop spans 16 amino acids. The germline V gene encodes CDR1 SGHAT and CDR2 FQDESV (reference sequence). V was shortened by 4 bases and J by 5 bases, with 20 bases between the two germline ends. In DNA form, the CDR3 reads TGTGCCAGCAGCTCAACGCCCGACAGTGATTGTTATGGCTACACCTTC. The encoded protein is CASSSTPDSDCYGYTF. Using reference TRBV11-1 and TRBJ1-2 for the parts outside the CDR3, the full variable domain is EAEVAQSPRYKITEKSQAVAFWCDPISGHATLYWYRQILGQGPELLVQFQDESVVDDSQLPKDRFSAERLKGVDSTLKIQPAELGDSAMYLCASSSTPDSDCYGYTFGSGTRLTVV.

The CDR3 nucleotides read TGTGCCAGCAGTAACGCAGGAACCCAAGAGACCCAGTACTTC. Residues: CASSNAGTQETQYF. The chain employs TRBV6-1 and TRBJ2-5, with unresolved D. From germline, CDR1 is MNHNS and CDR2 SASEGT. The CDR3 runs to 14 residues. Trimming took 5 bases from V and 1 from J, leaving 11 bases between them.

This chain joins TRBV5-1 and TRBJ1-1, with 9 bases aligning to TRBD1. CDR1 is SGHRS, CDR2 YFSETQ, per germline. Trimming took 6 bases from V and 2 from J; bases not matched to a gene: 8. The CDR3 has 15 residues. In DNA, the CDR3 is TGCGCCAGCACCCCCCGGGACAGGGATAACACTGAAGCTTTCTTT. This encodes CASTPRDRDNTEAFF.

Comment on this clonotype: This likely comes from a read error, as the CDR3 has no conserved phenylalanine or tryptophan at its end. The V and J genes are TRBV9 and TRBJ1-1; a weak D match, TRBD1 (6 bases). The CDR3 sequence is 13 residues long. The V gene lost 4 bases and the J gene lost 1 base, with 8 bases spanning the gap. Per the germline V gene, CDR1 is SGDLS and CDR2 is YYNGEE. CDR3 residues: CASSRDTNTEAFV. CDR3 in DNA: TGTGCCAGCAGCCGGGACACGAACACTGAAGCTTTCGTT.

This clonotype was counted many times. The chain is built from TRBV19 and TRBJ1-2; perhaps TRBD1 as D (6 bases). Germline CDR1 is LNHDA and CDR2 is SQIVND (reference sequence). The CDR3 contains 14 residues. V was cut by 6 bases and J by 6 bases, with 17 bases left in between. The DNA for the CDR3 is TGTGCCAGTAGCGCCGCGACCCAGGGGAATGGCTACACCTTC. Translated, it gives CASSAATQGNGYTF.

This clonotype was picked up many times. The CDR3 DNA sequence: TGTGCCAGCAGCGGTCGAGGGAACGAGCAGTACTTC. As protein: CASSGRGNEQYF. J is TRBJ2-7 and V is TRBV7-9; D may be TRBD2 (5 bases). Germline V lookup: CDR1 SEHNR, CDR2 FQNEAQ (reference sequence). With 5 bases removed from V and 5 bases from J, the gap between germline ends came to 10 bases. This CDR3 has 12 residues.

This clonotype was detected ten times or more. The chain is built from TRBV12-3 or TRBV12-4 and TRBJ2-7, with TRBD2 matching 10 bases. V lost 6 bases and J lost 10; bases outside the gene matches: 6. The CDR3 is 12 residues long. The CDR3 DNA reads TGTGCCAGCAGACCTCTAGCGGGGGAACAGTACTTC. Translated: CASRPLAGEQYF.

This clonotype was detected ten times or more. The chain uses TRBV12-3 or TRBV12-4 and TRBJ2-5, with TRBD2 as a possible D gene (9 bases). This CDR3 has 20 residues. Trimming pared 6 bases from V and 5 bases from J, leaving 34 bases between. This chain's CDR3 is CASSQTGQGTQRGDGETQYF. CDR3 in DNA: TGTGCCAGCAGCCAAACAGGACAGGGAACACAGCGGGGGGACGGGGAGACCCAGTACTTC.

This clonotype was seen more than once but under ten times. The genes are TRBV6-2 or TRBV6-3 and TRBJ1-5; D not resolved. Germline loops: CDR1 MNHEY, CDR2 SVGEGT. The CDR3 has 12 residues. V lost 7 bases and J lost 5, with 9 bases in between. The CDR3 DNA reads TGTGCCAGCACTTCGCTACATCAGCCCCAGCATTTT. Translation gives CASTSLHQPQHF.

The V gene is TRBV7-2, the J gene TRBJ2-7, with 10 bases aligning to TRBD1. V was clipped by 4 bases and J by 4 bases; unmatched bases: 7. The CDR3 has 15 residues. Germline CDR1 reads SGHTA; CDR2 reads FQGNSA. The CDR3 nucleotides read TGTGCCAGCAGCTCCCAGACAGGGGGCGGATACGAGCAGTACTTC. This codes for CASSSQTGGGYEQYF.

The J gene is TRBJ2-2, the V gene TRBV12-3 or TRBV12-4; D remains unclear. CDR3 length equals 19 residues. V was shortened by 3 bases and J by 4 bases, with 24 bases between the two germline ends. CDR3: CASSFPPGFANRLTGELFF. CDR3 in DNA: TGTGCCAGCAGTTTTCCCCCCGGATTCGCGAACAGACTCACCGGGGAGCTGTTTTTT.

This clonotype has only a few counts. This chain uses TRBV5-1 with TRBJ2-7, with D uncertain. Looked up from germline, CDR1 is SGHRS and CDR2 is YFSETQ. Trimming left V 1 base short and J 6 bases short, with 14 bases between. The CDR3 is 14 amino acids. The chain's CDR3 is CASSLSPGSAEQYF. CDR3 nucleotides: TGCGCCAGCAGCTTGAGTCCGGGTTCGGCCGAGCAGTACTTC.